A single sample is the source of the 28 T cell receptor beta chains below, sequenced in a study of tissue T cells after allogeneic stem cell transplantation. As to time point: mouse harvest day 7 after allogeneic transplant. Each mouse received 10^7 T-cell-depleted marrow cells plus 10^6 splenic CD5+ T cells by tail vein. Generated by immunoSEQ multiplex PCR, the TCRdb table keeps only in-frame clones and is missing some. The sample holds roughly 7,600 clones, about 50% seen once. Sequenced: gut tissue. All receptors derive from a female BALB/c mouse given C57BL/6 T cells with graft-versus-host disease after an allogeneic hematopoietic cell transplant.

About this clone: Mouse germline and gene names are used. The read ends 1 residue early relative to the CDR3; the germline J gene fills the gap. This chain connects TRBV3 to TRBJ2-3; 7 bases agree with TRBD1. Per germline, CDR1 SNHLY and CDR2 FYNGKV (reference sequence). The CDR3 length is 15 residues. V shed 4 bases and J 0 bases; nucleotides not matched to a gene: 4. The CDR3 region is CASSSQGSSAETLYF. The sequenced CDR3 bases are TGTGCCAGCAGCTCACAGGGGTCTAGTGCAGAAACGCTGTAT.

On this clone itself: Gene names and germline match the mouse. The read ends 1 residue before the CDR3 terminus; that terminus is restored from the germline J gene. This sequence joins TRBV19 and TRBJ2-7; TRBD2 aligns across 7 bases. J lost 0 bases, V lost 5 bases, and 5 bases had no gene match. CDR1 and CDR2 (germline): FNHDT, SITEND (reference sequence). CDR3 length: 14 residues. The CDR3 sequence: CASSPWGSSYEQYF. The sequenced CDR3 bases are TGTGCCAGCAGCCCCTGGGGGAGCTCCTATGAACAGTAC.

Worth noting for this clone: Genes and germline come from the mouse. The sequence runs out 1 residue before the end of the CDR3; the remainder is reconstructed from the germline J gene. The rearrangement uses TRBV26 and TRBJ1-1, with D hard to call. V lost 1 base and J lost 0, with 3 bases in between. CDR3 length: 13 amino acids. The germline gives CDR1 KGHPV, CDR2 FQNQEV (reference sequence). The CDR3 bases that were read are TGTGCCAGCAGTCTGTATGCAAACACAGAAGTCTTC. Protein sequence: CASSLYANTEVF. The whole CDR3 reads CASSLYANTEVFF.

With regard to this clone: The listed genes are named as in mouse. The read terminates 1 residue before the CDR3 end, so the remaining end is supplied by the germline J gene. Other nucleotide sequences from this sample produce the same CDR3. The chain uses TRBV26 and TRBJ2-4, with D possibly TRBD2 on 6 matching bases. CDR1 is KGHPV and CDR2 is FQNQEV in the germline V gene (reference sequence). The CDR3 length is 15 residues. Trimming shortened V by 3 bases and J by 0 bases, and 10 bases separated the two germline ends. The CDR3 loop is CASSLAGGSQNTLYF. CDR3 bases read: TGTGCCAGCAGTCTCGCGGGGGGTAGTCAAAACACCTTGTAC.

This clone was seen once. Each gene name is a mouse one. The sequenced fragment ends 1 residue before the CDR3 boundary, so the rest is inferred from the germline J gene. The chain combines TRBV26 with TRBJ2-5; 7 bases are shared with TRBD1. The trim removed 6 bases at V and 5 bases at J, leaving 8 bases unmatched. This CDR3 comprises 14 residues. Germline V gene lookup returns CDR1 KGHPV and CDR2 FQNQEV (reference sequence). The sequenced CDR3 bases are TGTGCCAGCAGCCGAATGACAGGGAGAGACACCCAGTAC. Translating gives CASSRMTGRDTQY. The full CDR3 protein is CASSRMTGRDTQYF.

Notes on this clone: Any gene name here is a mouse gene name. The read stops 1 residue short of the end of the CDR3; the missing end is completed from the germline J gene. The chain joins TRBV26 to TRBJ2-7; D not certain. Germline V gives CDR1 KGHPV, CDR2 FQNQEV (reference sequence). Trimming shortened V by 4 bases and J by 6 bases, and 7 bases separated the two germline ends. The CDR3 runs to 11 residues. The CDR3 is CASSRGFEQYF. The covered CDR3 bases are TGTGCCAGCAGTCGGGGATTTGAACAGTAC.

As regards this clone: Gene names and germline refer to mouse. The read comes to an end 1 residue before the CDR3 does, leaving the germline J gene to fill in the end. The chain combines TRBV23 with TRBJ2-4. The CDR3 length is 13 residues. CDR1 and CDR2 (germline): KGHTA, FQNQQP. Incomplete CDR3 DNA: TGCTCCAGCAGTCAGGGGGCCCAAAACACCTTGTAC. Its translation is CSSSQGAQNTLY. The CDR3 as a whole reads CSSSQGAQNTLYF.

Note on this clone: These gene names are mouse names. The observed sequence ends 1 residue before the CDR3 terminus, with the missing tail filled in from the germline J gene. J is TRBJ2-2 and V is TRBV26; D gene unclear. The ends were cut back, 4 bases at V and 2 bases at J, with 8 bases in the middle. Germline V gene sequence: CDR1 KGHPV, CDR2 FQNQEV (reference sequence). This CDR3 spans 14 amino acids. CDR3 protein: CASSPEGNTGQLYF. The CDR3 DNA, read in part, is TGTGCCAGCAGTCCAGAGGGCAACACCGGGCAGCTCTAC.

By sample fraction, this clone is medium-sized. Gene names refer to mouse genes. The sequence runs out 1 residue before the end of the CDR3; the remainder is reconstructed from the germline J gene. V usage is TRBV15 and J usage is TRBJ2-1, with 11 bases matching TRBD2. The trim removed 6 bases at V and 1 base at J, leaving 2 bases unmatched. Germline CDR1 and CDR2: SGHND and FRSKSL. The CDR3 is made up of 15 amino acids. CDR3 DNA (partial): TGTGCCAGCAGCCGGGACTGGGGGAACTATGCTGAGCAGTTC. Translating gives CASSRDWGNYAEQF. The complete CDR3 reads CASSRDWGNYAEQFF.

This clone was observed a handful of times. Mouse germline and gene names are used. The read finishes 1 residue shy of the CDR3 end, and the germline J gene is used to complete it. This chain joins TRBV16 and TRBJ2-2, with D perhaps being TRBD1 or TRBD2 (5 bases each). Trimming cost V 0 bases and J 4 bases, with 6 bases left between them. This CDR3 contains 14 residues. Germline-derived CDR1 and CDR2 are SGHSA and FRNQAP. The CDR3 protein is CASSLEGATGQLYF. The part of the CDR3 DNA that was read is TGTGCAAGCAGCTTAGAAGGGGCCACCGGGCAGCTCTAC.

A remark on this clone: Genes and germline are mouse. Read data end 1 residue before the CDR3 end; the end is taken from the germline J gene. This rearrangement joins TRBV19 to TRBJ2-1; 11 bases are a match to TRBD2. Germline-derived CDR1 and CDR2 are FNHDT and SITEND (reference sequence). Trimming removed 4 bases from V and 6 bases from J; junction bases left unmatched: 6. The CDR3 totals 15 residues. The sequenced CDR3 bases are TGTGCCAGCAGTCCCCGACTGGGGGGGGCTGCTGAGCAGTTC. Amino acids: CASSPRLGGAAEQF. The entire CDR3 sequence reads CASSPRLGGAAEQFF.

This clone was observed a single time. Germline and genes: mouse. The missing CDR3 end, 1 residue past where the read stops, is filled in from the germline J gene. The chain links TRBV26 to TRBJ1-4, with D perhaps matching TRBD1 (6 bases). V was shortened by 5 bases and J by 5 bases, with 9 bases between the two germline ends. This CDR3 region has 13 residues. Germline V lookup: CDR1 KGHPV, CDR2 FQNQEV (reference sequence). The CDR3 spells CASSSTGNERLFF. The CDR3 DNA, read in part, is TGTGCCAGCAGTTCAACAGGGAACGAAAGATTATTT.

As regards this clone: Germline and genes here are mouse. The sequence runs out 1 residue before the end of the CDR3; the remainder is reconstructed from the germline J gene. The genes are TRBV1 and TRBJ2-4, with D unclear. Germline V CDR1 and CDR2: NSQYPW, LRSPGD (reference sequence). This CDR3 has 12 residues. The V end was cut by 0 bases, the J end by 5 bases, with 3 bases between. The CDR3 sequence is CTCSADRNTLYF. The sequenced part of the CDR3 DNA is TGCACCTGCAGTGCAGACAGAAACACCTTGTAC.

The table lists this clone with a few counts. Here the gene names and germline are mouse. Partial CDR3 DNA: TGCACCTGCAGTGCTAGGGACAGAATTTCCAACGAAAGATTATTT. Translating it yields CTCSARDRISNERLF. The whole CDR3 is CTCSARDRISNERLFF. The chain has TRBV1 and TRBJ1-4, with 7 bases identical to TRBD1. The CDR3 extends 1 residue past the end of the read, so its final part is completed from the germline J gene. The CDR3 is 16 amino acids. Unmatched junction bases numbered 4, after V lost 3 bases and J lost 0 bases. Germline CDR1 and CDR2: NSQYPW and LRSPGD (reference sequence).

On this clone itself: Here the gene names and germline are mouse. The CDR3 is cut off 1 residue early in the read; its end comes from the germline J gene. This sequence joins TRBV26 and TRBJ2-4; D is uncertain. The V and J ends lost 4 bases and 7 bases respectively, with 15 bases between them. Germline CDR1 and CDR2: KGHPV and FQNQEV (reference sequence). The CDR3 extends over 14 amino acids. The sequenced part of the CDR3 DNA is TGTGCCAGCAGTCCCCCGGGGAAGGAGGACACCTTGTAC. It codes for CASSPPGKEDTLY. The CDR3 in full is CASSPPGKEDTLYF. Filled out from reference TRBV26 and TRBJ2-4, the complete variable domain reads NSKVIQTPRYLVKGQGQKAKMRCIPEKGHPVVFWYQQNKNNEFKFLINFQNQEVLQQIDMTEKRFSAECPSNSPCSLEIQSSEAGDSALYLCASSPPGKEDTLYFGAGTRLSVL.

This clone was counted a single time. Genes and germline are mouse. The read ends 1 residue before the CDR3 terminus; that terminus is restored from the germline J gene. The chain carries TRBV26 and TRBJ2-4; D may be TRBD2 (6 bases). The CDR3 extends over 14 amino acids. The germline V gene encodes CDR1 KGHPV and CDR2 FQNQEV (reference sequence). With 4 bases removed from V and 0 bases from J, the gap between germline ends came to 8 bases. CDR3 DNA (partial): TGTGCCAGCAGTCGGGACTTTAGTCAAAACACCTTGTAC. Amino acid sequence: CASSRDFSQNTLY. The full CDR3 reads CASSRDFSQNTLYF.

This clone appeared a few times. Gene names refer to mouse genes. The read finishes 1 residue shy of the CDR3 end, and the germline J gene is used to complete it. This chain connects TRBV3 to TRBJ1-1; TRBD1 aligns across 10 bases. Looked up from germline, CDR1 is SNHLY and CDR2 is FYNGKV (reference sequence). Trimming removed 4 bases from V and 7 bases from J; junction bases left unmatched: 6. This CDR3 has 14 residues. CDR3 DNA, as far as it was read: TGTGCCAGCAGCTCCGACAGGGGGCAGGGAGAAGTCTTC. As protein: CASSSDRGQGEVF. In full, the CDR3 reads CASSSDRGQGEVFF.

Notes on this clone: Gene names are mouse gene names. CDR3 DNA (partial): TGCTCCAGCAGTCAAAAGATTTCCAACGAAAGATTATTT. Its protein product is CSSSQKISNERLF. The complete CDR3 sequence is CSSSQKISNERLFF. The rearrangement links TRBV23 to TRBJ1-4. Read coverage stops 1 residue before the CDR3 terminus; the germline J gene supplies the remainder. Looked up from germline, CDR1 is KGHTA and CDR2 is FQNQQP. The CDR3 loop spans 14 amino acids.

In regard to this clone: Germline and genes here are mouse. CDR3 DNA (partial): TGTGCCAGCAGCCGGACTGTTAGTCAAAACACCTTGTAC. Protein sequence: CASSRTVSQNTLY. The complete CDR3 sequence is CASSRTVSQNTLYF. The J gene is TRBJ2-4, the V gene TRBV4; D might be TRBD2 (6 bases). Read coverage stops 1 residue before the CDR3 terminus; the germline J gene supplies the remainder. V shed 5 bases and J shed 0 bases, with 9 bases lying between them. This CDR3 has 14 amino acids. CDR1 LGHDT and CDR2 YNNKQL come from the germline V gene (reference sequence).

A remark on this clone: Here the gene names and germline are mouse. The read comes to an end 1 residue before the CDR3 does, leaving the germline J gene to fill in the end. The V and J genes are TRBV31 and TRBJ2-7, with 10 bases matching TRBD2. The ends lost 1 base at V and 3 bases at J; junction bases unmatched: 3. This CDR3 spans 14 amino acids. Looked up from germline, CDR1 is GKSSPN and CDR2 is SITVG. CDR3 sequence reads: CAWSHGTGDYEQYF. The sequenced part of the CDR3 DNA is TGTGCCTGGAGTCACGGGACTGGGGACTATGAACAGTAC.

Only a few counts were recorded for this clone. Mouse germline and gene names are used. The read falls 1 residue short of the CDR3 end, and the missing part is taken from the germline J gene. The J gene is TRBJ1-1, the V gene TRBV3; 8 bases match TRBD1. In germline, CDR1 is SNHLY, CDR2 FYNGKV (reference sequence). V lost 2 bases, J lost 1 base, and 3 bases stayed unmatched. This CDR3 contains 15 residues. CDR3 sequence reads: CASSLYRGTNTEVFF. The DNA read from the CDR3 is TGTGCCAGCAGCTTATACAGGGGGACGAACACAGAAGTCTTC. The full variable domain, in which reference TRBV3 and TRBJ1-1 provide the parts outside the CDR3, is GPKVLQIPSHQIIDMGQMVTLNCDPVSNHLYFYWYKQILGQQMEFLVNFYNGKVMEKSKLFKDQFSVERPDGSYFTLKIQPTALEDSAVYFCASSLYRGTNTEVFFGKGTRLTVV.

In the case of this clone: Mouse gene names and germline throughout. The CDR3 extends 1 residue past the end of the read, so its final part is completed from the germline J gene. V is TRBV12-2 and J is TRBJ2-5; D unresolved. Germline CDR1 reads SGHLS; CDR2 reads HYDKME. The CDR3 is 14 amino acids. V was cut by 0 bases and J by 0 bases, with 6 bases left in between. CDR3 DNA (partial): TGTGCCAGCTCTCTCGATGGTAACCAAGACACCCAGTAC. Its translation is CASSLDGNQDTQY. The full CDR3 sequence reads CASSLDGNQDTQYF.

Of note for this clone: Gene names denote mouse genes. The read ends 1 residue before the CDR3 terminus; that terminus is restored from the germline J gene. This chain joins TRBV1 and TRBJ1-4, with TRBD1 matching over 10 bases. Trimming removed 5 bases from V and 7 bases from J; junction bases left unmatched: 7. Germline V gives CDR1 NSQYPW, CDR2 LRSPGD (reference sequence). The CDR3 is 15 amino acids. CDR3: CTCSSPGQGSERLFF. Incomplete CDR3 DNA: TGCACCTGCAGTTCTCCGGGACAGGGGTCCGAAAGATTATTT.

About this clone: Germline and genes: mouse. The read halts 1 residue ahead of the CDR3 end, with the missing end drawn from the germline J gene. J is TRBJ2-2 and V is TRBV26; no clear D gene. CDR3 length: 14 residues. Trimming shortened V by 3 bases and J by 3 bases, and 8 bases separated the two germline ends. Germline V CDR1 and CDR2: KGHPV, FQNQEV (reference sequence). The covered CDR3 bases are TGTGCCAGCAGTCTTGAGGCAGACACCGGGCAGCTCTAC. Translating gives CASSLEADTGQLY. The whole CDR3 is CASSLEADTGQLYF. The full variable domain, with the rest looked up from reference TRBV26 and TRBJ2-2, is NSKVIQTPRYLVKGQGQKAKMRCIPEKGHPVVFWYQQNKNNEFKFLINFQNQEVLQQIDMTEKRFSAECPSNSPCSLEIQSSEAGDSALYLCASSLEADTGQLYFGEGSKLTVL.

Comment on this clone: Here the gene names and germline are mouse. CDR3 bases read: TGTGCCAGCAGCCCCCGGCAGGGACGGGCAGAAACGCTGTAT. Translated, it gives CASSPRQGRAETLY. The whole CDR3 sequence reads CASSPRQGRAETLYF. The V gene is TRBV2, the J gene TRBJ2-3; D is perhaps TRBD1 or TRBD2 (5 bases each). From the germline J gene comes the end of the CDR3, since the read stops 1 residue before it. The CDR3 sequence is 15 residues long. Between the trimmed V and J ends, which lost 4 bases and 3 bases, there was a span of 14 bases. The germline CDR1 and CDR2 sequences are LGHNA and YSYQKL.

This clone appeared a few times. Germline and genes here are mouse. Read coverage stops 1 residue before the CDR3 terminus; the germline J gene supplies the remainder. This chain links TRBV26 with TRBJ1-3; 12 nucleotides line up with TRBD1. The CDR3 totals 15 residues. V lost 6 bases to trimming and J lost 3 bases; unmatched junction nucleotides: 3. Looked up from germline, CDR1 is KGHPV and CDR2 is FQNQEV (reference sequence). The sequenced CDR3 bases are TGTGCCAGCAGCAGGGACAGGGGGCTTGGAAATACGCTCTAT. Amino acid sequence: CASSRDRGLGNTLY. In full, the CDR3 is CASSRDRGLGNTLYF.

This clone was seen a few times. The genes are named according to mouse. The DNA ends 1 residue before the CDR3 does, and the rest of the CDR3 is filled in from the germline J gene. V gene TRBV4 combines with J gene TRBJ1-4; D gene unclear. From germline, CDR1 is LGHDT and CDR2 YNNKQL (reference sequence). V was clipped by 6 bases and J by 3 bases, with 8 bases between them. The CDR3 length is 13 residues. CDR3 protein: CASRQKTNERLFF. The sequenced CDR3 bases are TGTGCCAGCAGACAGAAAACCAACGAAAGATTATTT.

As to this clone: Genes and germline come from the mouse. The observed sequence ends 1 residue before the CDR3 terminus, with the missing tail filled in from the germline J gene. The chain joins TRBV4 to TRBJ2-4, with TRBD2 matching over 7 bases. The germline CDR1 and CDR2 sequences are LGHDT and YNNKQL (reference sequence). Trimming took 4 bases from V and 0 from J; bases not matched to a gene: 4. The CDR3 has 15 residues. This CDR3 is CASSFDWASQNTLYF. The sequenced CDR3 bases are TGTGCCAGCAGCTTTGACTGGGCTAGTCAAAACACCTTGTAC.